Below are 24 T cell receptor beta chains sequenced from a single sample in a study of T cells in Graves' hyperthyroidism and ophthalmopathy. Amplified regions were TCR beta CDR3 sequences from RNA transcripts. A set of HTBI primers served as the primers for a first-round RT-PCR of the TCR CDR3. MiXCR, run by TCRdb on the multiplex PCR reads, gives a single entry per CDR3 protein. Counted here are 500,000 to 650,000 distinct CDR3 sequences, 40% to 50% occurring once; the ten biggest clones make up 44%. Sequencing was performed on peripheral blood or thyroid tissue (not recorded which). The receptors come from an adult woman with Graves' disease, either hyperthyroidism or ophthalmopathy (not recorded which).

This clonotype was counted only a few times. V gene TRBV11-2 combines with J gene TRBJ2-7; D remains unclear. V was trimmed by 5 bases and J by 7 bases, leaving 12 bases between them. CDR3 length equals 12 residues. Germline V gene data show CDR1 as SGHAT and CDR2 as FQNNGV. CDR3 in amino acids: CASSPPSLEQYF. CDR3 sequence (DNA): TGTGCCAGCAGCCCGCCCTCCTTGGAGCAGTACTTC.

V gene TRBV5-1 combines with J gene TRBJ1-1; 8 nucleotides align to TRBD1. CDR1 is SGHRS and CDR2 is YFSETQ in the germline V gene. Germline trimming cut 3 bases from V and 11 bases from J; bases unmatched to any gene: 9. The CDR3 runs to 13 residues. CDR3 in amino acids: CASSSYGQGEAFF. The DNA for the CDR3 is TGCGCCAGCAGCTCCTATGGACAGGGTGAGGCTTTCTTT. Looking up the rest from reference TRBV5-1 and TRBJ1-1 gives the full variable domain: KAGVTQTPRYLIKTRGQQVTLSCSPISGHRSVSWYQQTPGQGLQFLFEYFSETQRNKGNFPGRFSGRQFSNSRSEMNVSTLELGDSALYLCASSSYGQGEAFFGQGTRLTVV.

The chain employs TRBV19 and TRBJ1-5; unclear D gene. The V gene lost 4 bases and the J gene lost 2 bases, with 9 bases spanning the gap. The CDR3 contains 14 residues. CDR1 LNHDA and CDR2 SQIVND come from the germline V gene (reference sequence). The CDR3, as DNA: TGTGCCAGTAGTAGGAGGAGAGGCAATCAGCCCCAGCATTTT. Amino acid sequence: CASSRRRGNQPQHF. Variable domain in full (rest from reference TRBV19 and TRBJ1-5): DGGITQSPKYLFRKEGQNVTLSCEQNLNHDAMYWYRQDPGQGLRLIYYSQIVNDFQKGDIAEGYSVSREKKESFPLTVTSAQKNPTAFYLCASSRRRGNQPQHFGDGTRLSIL.

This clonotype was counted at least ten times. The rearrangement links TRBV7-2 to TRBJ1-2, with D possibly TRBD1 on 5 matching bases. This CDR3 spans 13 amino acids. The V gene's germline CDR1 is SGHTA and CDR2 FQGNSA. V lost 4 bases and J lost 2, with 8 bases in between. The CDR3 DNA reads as TGTGCCAGCAGCTCGAAGGGGAACTATGGCTACACCTTC. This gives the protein CASSSKGNYGYTF.

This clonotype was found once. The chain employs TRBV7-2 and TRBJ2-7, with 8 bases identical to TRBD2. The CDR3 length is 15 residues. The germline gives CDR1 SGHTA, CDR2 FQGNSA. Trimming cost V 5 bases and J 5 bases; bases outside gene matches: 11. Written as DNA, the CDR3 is TGTGCCAGCAGCGGCCTGGGACTAGTGGTACACGAGCAGTACTTC. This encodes CASSGLGLVVHEQYF.

The DNA for the CDR3 is TGTGCCAGCAGTGACTCGACAGGGAAGGTTGGTGCTTTCTTT. It yields the protein CASSDSTGKVGAFF. This chain connects TRBV6-4 to TRBJ1-1; the match to TRBD1 covers 7 bases. CDR1 and CDR2 (germline): MRHNA, SNTAGT. V dropped 0 bases and J dropped 11; count of bases not matched to a gene: 9. CDR3 size: 14 residues.

As DNA, the CDR3 is TGTGCCAGCATCAGCGGGGCCCTTATAGGAGGGACCCAGTACTTC. It yields the protein CASISGALIGGTQYF. The chain carries TRBV7-9 and TRBJ2-5; the match to TRBD2 covers 7 bases. This CDR3 spans 15 amino acids. Germline trimming cut 7 bases from V and 7 bases from J; bases unmatched to any gene: 15. The germline gives CDR1 SEHNR, CDR2 FQNEAQ (reference sequence).

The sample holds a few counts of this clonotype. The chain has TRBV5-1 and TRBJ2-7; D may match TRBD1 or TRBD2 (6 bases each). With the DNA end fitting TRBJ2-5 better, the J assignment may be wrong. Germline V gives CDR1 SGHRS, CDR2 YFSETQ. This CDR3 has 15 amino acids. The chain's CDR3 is CASSVGGGRQETQYF. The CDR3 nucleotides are TGCGCCAGCAGCGTCGGGGGCGGCCGCCAAGAGACCCAGTACTTC.

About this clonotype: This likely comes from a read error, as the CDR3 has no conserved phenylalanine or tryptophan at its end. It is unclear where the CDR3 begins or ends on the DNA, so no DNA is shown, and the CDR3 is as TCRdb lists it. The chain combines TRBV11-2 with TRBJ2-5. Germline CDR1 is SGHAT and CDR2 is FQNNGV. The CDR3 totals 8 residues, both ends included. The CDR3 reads CASSFGML.

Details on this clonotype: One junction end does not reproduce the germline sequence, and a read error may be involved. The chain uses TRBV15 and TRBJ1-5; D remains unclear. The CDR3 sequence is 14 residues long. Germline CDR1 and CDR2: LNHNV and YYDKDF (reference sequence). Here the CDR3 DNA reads TGTGCCACTAGCAGTCGCGCAGACAATCAGCCCCAGCATTTT. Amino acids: CATSSRADNQPQHF.

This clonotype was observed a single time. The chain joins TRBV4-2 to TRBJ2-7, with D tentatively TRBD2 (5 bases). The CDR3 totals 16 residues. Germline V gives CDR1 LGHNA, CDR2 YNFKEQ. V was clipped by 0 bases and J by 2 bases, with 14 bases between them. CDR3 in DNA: TGTGCCAGCAGCCAAGACCGTCGGCGGGCCACCTACGAGCAGTACTTC. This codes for CASSQDRRRATYEQYF.

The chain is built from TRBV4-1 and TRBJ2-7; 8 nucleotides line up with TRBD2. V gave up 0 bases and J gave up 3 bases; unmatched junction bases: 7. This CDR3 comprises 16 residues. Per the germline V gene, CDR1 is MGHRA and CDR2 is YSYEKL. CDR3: CASSQERRGGNYEQYF. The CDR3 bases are TGCGCCAGCAGCCAAGAAAGGCGCGGGGGGAACTACGAGCAGTACTTC.

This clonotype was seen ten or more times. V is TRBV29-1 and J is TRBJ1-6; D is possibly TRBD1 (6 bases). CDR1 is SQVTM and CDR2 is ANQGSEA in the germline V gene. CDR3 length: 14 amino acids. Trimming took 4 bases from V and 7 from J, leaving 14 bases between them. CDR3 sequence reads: CSVGAGAFNSPLHF. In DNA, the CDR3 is TGCAGCGTTGGGGCAGGGGCCTTCAATTCACCCCTCCACTTT. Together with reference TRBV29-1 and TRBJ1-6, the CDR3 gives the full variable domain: SAVISQKPSRDICQRGTSLTIQCQVDSQVTMMFWYRQQPGQSLTLIATANQGSEATYESGFVIDKFPISRPNLTFSTLTVSNMSPEDSSIYLCSVGAGAFNSPLHFGNGTRLTVT.

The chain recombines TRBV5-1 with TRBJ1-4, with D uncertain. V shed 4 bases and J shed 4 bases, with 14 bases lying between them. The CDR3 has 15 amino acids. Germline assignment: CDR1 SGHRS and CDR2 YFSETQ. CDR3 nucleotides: TGCGCCAGCAGCCTGGATGCAGCGTATAATGAAAAACTGTTTTTT. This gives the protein CASSLDAAYNEKLFF.

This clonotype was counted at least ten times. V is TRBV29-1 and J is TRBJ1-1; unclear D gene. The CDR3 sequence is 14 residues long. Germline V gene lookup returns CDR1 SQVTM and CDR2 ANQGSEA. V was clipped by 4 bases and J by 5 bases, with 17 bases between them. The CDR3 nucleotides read TGCAGCGTTGGCTCTTGGACCGTGAGGACTGAAGCTTTCTTT. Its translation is CSVGSWTVRTEAFF. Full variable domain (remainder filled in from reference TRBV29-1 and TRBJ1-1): SAVISQKPSRDICQRGTSLTIQCQVDSQVTMMFWYRQQPGQSLTLIATANQGSEATYESGFVIDKFPISRPNLTFSTLTVSNMSPEDSSIYLCSVGSWTVRTEAFFGQGTRLTVV.

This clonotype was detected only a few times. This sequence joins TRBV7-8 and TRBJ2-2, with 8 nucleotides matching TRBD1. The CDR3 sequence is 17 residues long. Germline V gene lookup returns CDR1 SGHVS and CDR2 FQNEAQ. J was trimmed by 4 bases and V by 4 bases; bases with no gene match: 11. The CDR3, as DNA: TGTGCCAGCAGCTCCTCCCCGGACAGGGCGGGCACCGGGGAGCTGTTTTTT. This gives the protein CASSSSPDRAGTGELFF.

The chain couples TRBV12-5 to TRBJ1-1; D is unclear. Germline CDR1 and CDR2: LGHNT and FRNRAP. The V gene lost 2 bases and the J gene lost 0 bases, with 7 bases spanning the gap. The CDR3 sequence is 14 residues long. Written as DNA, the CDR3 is TGTGCTAGTGGTTTGTACGGAGTGAACACTGAAGCTTTCTTT. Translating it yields CASGLYGVNTEAFF.

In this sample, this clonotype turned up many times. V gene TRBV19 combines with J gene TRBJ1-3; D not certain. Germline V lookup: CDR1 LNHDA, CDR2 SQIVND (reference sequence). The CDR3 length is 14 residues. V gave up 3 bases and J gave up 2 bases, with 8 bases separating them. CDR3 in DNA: TGTGCCAGTAGTATCGGGATTACTGGAAACACCATATATTTT. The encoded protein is CASSIGITGNTIYF.

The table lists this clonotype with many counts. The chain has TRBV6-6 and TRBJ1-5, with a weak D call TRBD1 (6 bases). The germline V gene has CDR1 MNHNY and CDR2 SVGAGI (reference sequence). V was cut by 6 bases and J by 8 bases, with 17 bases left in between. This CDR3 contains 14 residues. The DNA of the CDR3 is TGTGCCAGCAGCCCCAATAGGAAGGGGGAGCCCCAGCATTTT. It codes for CASSPNRKGEPQHF.

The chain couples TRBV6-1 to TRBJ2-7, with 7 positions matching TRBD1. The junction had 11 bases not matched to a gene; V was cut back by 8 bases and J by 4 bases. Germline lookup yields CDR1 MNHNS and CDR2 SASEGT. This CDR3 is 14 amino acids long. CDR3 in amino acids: CASGLARGPYEQYF. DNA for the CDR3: TGTGCCAGCGGCTTGGCAAGGGGGCCGTACGAGCAGTACTTC.

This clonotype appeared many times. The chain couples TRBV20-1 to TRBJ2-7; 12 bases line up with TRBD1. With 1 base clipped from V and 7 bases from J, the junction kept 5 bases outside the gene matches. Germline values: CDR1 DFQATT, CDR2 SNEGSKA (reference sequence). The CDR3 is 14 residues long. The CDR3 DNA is TGCAGTGCTAGAGTGGGGACAGGGGGCTTGGAGCAGTACTTC. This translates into CSARVGTGGLEQYF.

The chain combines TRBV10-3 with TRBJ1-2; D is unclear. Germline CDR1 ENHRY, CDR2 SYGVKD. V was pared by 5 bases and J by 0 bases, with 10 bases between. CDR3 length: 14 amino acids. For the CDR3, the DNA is TGTGCCATCAGTCGGTCCGGAGCTAACTATGGCTACACCTTC. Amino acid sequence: CAISRSGANYGYTF.

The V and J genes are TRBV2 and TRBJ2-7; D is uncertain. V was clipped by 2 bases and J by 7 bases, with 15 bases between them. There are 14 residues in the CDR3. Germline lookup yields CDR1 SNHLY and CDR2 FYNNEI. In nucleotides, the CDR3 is TGTGCCAGCAGTGAAACGGCGACCGCGTGGGAGCAGTACTTC. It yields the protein CASSETATAWEQYF.

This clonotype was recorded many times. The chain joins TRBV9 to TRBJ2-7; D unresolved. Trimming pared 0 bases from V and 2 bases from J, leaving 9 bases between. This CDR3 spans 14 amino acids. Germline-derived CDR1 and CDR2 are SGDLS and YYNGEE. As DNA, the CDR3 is TGTGCCAGCAGCGTAGCTGTAGGAACCTACGAGCAGTACTTC. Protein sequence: CASSVAVGTYEQYF.